This is a list of T cell receptor beta chains from one sample in a study of OX40 agonist ivuxolimab in advanced cancers. The repertoire was sequenced with immunoSEQ multiplex PCR; TCRdb's copy has only in-frame clones and lacks some. The table records tens of thousands of clones, around 83% of them present only once. Sequencing used CD4+ or CD8+ T cells sorted from blood, obtained in a trial of the OX40 agonist ivuxolimab. The receptors derive from an adult with an advanced solid tumor such as melanoma, head and neck, liver or kidney cancer. CDR3s include the opening cysteine and the closing phenylalanine or tryptophan. D genes are given only for firm matches. Size is omitted from some rows. Given values are once, few, many or a class for expanded clones.

clone_size,j_call,d_call,v_call,cdr3_nt,cdr3_aa
NA,TRBJ2-1,NA,TRBV6-1,TGTGCCAGCAGTGAATTCGGGGATGAGCAGTTCTTC,CASSEFGDEQFF
NA,TRBJ1-2,NA,TRBV5-6,TGTGCCAGCCAAGTAAACCTCAACTATGGCTACACCTTC,CASQVNLNYGYTF
NA,TRBJ1-2,TRBD1,TRBV30,TGTGCCTGGATTGGACAGGGATATGGCTACACCTTC,CAWIGQGYGYTF
once,TRBJ2-3,TRBD2,TRBV19,TGTGCCAGTAACCGAGGCGGGGGAATCGATACGCAGTATTTT,CASNRGGGIDTQYF
NA,TRBJ2-7,TRBD1,TRBV4-3,TGCGCCAGCAGCCAAGGGGTGGGACAGGGCTCCTACGAGCAGTACTTC,CASSQGVGQGSYEQYF
once,TRBJ2-1,TRBD1,TRBV11-3,TGTGCCAGCAGCGGACCGGGACAGGGATCCTACAATGAGCAGTTCTTC,CASSGPGQGSYNEQFF
NA,TRBJ2-5,NA,TRBV30,TGTGCCTGGCAAAATGGGGTGACCCAGTACTTC,CAWQNGVTQYF
NA,TRBJ1-1,NA,TRBV5-4,TGTGCCAGCAGCTTTGACCCGAGGATGAACACTGAAGCTTTCTTT,CASSFDPRMNTEAFF
NA,TRBJ2-7,NA,TRBV30,TGTGCCTCCTACGAGCAGTACTTC,CASYEQYF
NA,TRBJ2-3,NA,TRBV11-1,TGTGCCAGCACCCCGACGGAGGCGAGCACAGATACGCAGTATTTT,CASTPTEASTDTQYF
NA,TRBJ2-2,TRBD2,TRBV2,TGTGCCAGCAGTGAACCTTCGACTAGCGGGGCTCCGAACACCGGGGAGCTGTTTTTT,CASSEPSTSGAPNTGELFF
NA,TRBJ2-7,NA,TRBV29-1,TGCAGCGTTAACCAGGGGGGGGCCTACGAGCAGTACTTC,CSVNQGGAYEQYF
NA,TRBJ2-1,NA,TRBV28,TGTGCCAGCAGGTTCACCCAGGTGGGCTACAATGAGCAGTTCTTC,CASRFTQVGYNEQFF